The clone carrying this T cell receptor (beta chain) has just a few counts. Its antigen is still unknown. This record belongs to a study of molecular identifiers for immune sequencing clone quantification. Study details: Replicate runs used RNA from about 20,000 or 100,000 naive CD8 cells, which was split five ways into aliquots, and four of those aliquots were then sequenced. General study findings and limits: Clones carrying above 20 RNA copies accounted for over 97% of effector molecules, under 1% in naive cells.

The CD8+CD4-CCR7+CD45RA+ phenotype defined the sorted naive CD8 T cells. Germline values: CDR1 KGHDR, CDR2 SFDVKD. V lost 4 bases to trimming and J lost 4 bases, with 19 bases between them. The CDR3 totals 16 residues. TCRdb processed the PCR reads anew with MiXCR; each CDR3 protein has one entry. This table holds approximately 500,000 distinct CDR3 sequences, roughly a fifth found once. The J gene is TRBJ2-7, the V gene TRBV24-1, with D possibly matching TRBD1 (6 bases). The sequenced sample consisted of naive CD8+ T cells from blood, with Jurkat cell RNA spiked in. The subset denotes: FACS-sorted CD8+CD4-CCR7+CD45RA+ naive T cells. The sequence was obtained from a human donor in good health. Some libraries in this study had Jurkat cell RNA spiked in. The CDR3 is CATSETGRGPPYEQYF. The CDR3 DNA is TGTGCCACCAGTGAGACCGGCAGGGGCCCTCCTTACGAGCAGTACTTC.